This T cell receptor (beta chain) was documented in a study of blood T cell repertoires in COVID-19 (dated by TCRdb to about 2020). At the level of the whole study: Samples from collaborators originated in the United States, Italy and Spain and spanned both the acute and convalescent phases of COVID-19. The material from the prospective study consisted of cDNA or gDNA derived from T cells, B-cell-depleted T cells, or PBMCs. Deeply sampled blood TCRbeta repertoires from subjects exposed to, actively infected with, or recovered from COVID-19 were included in the dataset. The repertoires were made available in a free public database intended to serve as a resource for research on the immune response to SARS-CoV-2. Samples were obtained from the ongoing ImmuneRACE study (first 160 participants) and from 1,200 or so subjects provided by 6 global collaborators. Nearly every sample came with metadata listing a de-identified subject ID, COVID-19 status, age in years and sex. Where HLA class I and class II types were available, the types were taken from metadata supplied by the sample provider, not from assay-based typing.

Taken from cysteine to phenylalanine, the CDR3 has 15 residues. Only the CDR3 DNA stays, 45 bases, in frame from base 1. In the germline V gene (reference sequence), CDR1 corresponds to LGHDT and CDR2 to YNNKEL. Germline trimming amounts to 4 bases on V and 2 bases on J, with 5 as the count of junction bases outside the gene matches. Whole blood was collected in K2EDTA tubes by collaborating institutions according to the institutions' own protocols. For TCRbeta analysis, collaborators shipped samples as frozen whole blood, isolated PBMCs, or DNA extracted from either of those sample types. Points the paper makes about the study in general: How much clinical and demographic metadata was included differed by source and by participant, and the metadata was provided uncurated.

The immunoSEQ Assay, a bias-controlled multiplex PCR, was used to amplify TCRbeta CDR3 regions from genomic DNA. Turning to the authors' computational methods: Within the assay, amplification of reference gene primers was used to estimate how many nucleated cells each sample contained. Sequence reads were collapsed and filtered to measure the absolute abundance of every unique TCRbeta CDR3 rearrangement. For each sample, productive Simpson clonality was calculated by taking the square root of Simpson's diversity index across productive rearrangements. TCRdb obtained this table from immuneACCESS and retained in-frame rearrangements with V and J assigned. These tables miss some clones; where compared with another copy, unresolved V genes account for less than half of the shortfall, and the remainder is unexplained. V, J and clone size are those of that table, while D and trimming were read from the DNA. The sample table contains about half a million clones; only one count was recorded for roughly 85% of them. Approximately 2.9% of the sample comes from the top ten.

A note on this clone: This clone's antigen is unknown. One base away there is no much larger clone; base qualities are not given.

Sequenced input: peripheral blood. Rearrangement joined TRBV3-1 (or the pseudogene TRBV3-2) to TRBJ1-3, with 7 bases in between that match TRBD1. The origin of this receptor is a human donor in a cohort sampled during active COVID-19. The DNA sequence is given as TGTGCCAGCAGCCGGCTGACAGGGCCTGGAAACACCATATATTTT. This yields the protein CASSRLTGPGNTIYF.